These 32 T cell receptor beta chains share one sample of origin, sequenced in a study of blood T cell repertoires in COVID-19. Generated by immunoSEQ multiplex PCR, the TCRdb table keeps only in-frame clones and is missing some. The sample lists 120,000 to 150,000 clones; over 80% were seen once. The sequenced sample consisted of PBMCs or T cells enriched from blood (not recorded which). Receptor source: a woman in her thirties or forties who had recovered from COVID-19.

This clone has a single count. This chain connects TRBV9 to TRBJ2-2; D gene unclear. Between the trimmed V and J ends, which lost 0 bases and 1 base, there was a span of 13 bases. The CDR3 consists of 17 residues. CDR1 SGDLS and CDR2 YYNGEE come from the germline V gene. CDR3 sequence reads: CASSVGDWLRNTGELFF. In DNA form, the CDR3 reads TGTGCCAGCAGCGTAGGTGACTGGCTAAGGAACACCGGGGAGCTGTTTTTT.

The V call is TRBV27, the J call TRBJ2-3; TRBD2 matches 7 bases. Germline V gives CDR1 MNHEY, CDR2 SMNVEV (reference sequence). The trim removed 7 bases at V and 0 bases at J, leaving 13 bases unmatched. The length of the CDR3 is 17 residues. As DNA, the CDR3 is TGTGCCAGCACCAAGCGGGGTACCTCGACTAGCACAGATACGCAGTATTTT. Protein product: CASTKRGTSTSTDTQYF.

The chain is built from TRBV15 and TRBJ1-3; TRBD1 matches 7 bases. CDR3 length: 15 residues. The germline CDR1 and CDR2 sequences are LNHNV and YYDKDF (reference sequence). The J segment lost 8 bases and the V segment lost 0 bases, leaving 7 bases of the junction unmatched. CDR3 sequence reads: CATSRERGPLDTIYF. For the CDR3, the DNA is TGTGCCACCAGCAGAGAAAGGGGGCCTTTGGACACCATATATTTT.

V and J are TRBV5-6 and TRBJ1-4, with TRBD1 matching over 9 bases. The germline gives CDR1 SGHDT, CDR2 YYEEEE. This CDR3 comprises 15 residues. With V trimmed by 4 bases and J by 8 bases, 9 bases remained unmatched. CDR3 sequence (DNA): TGTGCCAGCAGCGCTAGACAGGGGGATCCGGAAAAACTGTTTTTT. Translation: CASSARQGDPEKLFF.

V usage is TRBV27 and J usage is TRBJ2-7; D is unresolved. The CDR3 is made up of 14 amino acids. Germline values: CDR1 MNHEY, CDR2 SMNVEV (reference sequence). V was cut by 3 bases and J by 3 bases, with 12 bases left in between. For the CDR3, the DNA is TGTGCCAGCAGTTTTTGGCCCAGACTCTACGAGCAGTACTTC. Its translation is CASSFWPRLYEQYF.

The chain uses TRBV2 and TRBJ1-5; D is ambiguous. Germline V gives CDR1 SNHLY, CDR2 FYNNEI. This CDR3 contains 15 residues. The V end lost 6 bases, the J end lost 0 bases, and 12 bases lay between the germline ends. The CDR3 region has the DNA TGTGCCAGCAGGGGGAGCGACTATAGCAATCAGCCCCAGCATTTT. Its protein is CASRGSDYSNQPQHF.

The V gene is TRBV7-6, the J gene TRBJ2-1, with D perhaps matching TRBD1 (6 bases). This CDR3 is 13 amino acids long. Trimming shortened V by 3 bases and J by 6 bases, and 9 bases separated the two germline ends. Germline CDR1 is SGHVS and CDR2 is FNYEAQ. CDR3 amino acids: CASSFQGGNEQFF. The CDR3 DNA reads TGTGCCAGCAGCTTCCAAGGGGGCAATGAGCAGTTCTTC. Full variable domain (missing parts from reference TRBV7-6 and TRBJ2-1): GAGVSQSPRYKVTKRGQDVALRCDPISGHVSLYWYRQALGQGPEFLTYFNYEAQQDKSGLPNDRFSAERPEGSISTLTIQRTEQRDSAMYRCASSFQGGNEQFFGPGTRLTVL.

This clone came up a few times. The CDR3 nucleotides are TGTGCCAGCACCGAAGACCCTGGCGGCTCCTACAATGAGCAGTTCTTC. Protein product: CASTEDPGGSYNEQFF. The V call is TRBV5-8, the J call TRBJ2-1; D not certain. The CDR3 length is 16 residues. V lost 6 bases to trimming and J lost 0 bases, with 16 bases between them. Germline CDR1 reads SGHTS; CDR2 reads YDEGEE.

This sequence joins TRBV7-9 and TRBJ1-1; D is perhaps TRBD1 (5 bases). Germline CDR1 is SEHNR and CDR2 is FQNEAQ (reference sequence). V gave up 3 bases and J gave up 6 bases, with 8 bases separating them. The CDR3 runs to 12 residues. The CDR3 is CASSFGGAEAFF. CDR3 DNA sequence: TGTGCCAGCAGCTTTGGGGGGGCTGAAGCTTTCTTT.

The CDR3 loop reads CASSPGTGGAGEQYF. As DNA, the CDR3 is TGTGCCAGCTCACCAGGGACAGGGGGCGCAGGCGAGCAGTACTTC. This chain connects TRBV18 to TRBJ2-7, with TRBD1 matching over 12 bases. The CDR3 is 15 amino acids. J was trimmed by 6 bases and V by 2 bases; bases with no gene match: 5. CDR1 and CDR2 from the germline V gene are KGHSH and LQKENI.

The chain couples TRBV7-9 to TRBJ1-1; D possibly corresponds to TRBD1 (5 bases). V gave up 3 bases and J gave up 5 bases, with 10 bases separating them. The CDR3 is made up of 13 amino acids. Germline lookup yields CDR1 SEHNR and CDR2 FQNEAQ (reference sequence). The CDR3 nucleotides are TGTGCCAGCAGCTTTCAGGGAAATACTGAAGCTTTCTTT. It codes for CASSFQGNTEAFF.

The CDR3 is CASSMTGGYNEQFF. In DNA form, the CDR3 reads TGTGCCAGTAGTATGACAGGGGGGTACAATGAGCAGTTCTTC. The chain employs TRBV19 and TRBJ2-1; 9 nucleotides line up with TRBD1. Unmatched junction bases numbered 1, after V lost 3 bases and J lost 4 bases. The CDR3 is made up of 14 amino acids. Germline V gene sequence: CDR1 LNHDA, CDR2 SQIVND (reference sequence).

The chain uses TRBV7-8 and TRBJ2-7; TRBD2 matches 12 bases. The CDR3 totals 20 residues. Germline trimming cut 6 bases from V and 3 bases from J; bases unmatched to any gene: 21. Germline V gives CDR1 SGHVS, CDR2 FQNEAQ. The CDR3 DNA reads TGTGCCAGCAGTCAACCTTATTCCGCGACTAGCGGGAGATCCCACTACGAGCAGTACTTC. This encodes CASSQPYSATSGRSHYEQYF.

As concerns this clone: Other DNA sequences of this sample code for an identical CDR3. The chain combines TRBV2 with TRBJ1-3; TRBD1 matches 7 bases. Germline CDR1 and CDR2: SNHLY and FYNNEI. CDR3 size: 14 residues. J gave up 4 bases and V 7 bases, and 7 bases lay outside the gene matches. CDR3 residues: CASMIQGTGNTIYF. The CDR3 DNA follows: TGTGCCAGCATGATACAGGGGACCGGAAACACCATATATTTT. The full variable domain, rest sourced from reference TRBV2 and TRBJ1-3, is EPEVTQTPSHQVTQMGQEVILRCVPISNHLYFYWYRQILGQKVEFLVSFYNNEISEKSEIFDDQFSVERPDGSNFTLKIRSTKLEDSAMYFCASMIQGTGNTIYFGEGSWLTVV.

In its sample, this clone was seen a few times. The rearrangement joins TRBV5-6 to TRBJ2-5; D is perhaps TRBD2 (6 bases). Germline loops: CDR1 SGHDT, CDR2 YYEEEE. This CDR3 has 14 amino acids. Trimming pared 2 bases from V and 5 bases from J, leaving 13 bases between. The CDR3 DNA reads TGTGCCAGCAGCTTTGGGGGGAGGTGGGAGACCCAGTACTTC. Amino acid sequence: CASSFGGRWETQYF.

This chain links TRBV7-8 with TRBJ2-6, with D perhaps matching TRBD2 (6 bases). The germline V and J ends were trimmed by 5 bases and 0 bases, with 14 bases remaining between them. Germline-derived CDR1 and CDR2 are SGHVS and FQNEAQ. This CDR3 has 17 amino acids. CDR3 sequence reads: CASSAVGRNSGANVLTF. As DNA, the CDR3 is TGTGCCAGCAGCGCGGTGGGGAGGAACTCTGGGGCCAACGTCCTGACTTTC.

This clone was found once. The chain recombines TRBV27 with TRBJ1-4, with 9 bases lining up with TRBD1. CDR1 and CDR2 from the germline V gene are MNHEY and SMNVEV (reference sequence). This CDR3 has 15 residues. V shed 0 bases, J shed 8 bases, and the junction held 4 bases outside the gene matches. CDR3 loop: CASSLSGTGREKLFF. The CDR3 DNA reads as TGTGCCAGCAGTTTATCTGGGACAGGGAGAGAAAAACTGTTTTTT. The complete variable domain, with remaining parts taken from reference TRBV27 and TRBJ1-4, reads EAQVTQNPRYLITVTGKKLTVTCSQNMNHEYMSWYRQDPGLGLRQIYYSMNVEVTDKGDVPEGYKVSRKEKRNFPLILESPSPNQTSLYFCASSLSGTGREKLFFGSGTQLSVL.

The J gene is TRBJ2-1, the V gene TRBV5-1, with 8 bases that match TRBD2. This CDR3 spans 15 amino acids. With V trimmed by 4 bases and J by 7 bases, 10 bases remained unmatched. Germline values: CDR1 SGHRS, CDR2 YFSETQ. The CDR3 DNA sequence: TGCGCCAGCAGCAAGGAGCGGGAGCTTTTGAATGAGCAGTTCTTC. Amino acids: CASSKERELLNEQFF.

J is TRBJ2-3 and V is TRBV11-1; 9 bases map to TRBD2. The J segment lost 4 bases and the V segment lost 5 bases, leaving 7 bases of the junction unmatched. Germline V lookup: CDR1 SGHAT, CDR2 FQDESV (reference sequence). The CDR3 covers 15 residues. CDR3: CASSAAGGPADTQYF. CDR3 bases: TGTGCCAGCAGCGCCGCGGGAGGGCCCGCAGATACGCAGTATTTT.

The CDR3 loop reads CASSESGPRWDSPLHF. The CDR3 DNA reads TGTGCCAGCAGCGAGAGTGGGCCACGGTGGGATTCACCCCTCCACTTT. This chain links TRBV9 with TRBJ1-6; D gene ambiguous. The germline V gene encodes CDR1 SGDLS and CDR2 YYNGEE. The CDR3 sequence is 16 residues long. The V end was cut by 3 bases, the J end by 8 bases, with 18 bases between.

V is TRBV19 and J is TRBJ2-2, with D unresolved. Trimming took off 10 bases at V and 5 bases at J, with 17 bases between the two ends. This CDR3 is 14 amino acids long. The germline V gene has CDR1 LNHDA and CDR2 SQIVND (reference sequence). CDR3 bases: TGTGCCACCCTGTCGGTCGCCAGGACCGGGGAGCTGTTTTTT. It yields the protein CATLSVARTGELFF.

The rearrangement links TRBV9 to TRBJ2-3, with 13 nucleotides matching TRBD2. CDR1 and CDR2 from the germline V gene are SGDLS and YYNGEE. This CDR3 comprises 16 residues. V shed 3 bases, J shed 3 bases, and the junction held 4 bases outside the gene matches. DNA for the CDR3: TGTGCCAGCAGCGCCGGGACTAGCGGGACGACAGATACGCAGTATTTT. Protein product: CASSAGTSGTTDTQYF.

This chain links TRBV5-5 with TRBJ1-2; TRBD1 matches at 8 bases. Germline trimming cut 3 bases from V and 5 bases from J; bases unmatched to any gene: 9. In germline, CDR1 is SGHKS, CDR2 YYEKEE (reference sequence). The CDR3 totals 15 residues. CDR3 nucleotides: TGTGCCAGCAGCTCCGCAGGGGGCGGGAAGTATGGCTACACCTTC. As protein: CASSSAGGGKYGYTF.

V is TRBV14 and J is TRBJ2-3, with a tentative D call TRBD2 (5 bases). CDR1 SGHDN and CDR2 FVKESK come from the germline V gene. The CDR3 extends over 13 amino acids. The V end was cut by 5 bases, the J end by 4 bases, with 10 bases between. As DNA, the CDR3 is TGTGCCAGCAGCGGACGACTATCAGATACGCAGTATTTT. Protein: CASSGRLSDTQYF.

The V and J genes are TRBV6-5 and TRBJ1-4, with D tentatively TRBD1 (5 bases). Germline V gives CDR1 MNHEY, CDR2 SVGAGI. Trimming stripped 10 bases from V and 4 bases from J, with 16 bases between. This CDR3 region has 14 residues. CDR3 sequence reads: CATWEGALNEKLFF. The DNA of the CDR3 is TGTGCCACCTGGGAAGGGGCCCTTAATGAAAAACTGTTTTTT.

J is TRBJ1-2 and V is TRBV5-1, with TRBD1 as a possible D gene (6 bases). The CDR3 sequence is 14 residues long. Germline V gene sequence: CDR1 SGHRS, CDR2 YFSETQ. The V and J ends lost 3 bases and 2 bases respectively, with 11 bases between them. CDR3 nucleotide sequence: TGCGCCAGCAGCTGGGAAACAGGGAACTATGGCTACACCTTC. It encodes CASSWETGNYGYTF.

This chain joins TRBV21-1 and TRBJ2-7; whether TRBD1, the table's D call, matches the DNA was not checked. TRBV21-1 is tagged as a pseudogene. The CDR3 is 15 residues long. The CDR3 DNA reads TGTGCCAGCAGCAAAGGGGGGACAGGAGGGTACGAGCAGTACTTC. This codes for CASSKGGTGGYEQYF.

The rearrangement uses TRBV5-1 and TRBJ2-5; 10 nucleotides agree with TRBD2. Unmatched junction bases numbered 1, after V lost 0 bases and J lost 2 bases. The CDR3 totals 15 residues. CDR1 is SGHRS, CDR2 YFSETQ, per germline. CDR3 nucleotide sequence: TGCGCCAGCAGCTTGGGGACTAGCGGACAAGAGACCCAGTACTTC. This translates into CASSLGTSGQETQYF.

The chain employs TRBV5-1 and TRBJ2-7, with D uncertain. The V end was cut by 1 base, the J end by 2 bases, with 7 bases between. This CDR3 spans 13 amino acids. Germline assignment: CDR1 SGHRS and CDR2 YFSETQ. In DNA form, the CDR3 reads TGCGCCAGCAGCTTGTTTTCAGCCTACGAGCAGTACTTC. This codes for CASSLFSAYEQYF.

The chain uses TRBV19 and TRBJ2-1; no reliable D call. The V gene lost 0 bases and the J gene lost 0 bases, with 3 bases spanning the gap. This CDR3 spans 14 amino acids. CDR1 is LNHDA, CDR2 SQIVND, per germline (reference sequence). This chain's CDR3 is CASSIESSYNEQFF. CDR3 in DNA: TGTGCCAGTAGTATAGAGAGCTCCTACAATGAGCAGTTCTTC. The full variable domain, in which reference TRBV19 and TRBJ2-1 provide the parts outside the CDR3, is DGGITQSPKYLFRKEGQNVTLSCEQNLNHDAMYWYRQDPGQGLRLIYYSQIVNDFQKGDIAEGYSVSREKKESFPLTVTSAQKNPTAFYLCASSIESSYNEQFFGPGTRLTVL.

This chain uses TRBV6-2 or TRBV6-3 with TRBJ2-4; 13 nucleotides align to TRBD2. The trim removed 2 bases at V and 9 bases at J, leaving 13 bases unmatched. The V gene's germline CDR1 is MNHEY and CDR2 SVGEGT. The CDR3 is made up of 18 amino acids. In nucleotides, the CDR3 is TGTGCCAGCAGTTACCGGGAGAGAACTAGCGGGGGGGCTGTCATTCAGTACTTC. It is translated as CASSYRERTSGGAVIQYF.

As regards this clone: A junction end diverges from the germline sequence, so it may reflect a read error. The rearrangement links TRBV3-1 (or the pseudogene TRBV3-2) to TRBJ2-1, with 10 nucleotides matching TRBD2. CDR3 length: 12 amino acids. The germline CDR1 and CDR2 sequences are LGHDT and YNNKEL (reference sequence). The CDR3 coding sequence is TGTGCCAGCAGCCGCCGCCCGGGACTAGCGATCTTC. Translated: CASSRRPGLAIF.